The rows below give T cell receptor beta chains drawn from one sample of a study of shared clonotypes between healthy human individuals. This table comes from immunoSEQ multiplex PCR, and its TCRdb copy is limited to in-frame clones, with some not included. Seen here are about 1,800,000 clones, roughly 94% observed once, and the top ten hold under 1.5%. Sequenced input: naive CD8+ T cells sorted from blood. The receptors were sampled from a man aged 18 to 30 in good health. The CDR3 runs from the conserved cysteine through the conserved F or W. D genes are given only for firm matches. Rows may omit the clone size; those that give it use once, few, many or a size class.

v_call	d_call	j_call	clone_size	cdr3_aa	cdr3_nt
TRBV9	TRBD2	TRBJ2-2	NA	CASTDSTGTSPGELFF	TGTGCCAGCACGGACTCAACCGGGACTAGCCCCGGGGAGCTGTTTTTT
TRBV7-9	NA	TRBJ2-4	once	CASSPKRENIQYF	TGTGCCAGCAGCCCAAAAAGGGAAAACATTCAGTACTTC
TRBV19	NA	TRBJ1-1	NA	CASSVSMNTEAFF	TGTGCCAGTAGTGTCTCAATGAACACTGAAGCTTTCTTT
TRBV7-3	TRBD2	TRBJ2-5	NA	CASSFMSGVPQETQYF	TGTGCCAGCAGCTTCATGAGCGGGGTCCCGCAAGAGACCCAGTACTTC
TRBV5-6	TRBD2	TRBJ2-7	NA	CASSLLQRGPSYEQYF	TGTGCCAGCAGCTTGCTACAGCGGGGTCCCTCCTACGAGCAGTACTTC
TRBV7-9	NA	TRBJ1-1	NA	CASSSPGARAEAFF	TGTGCCAGCAGCTCGCCCGGCGCCAGAGCTGAAGCTTTCTTT
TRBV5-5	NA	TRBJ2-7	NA	CASSWESVSYEQYF	TGTGCCAGCAGCTGGGAGTCGGTTTCCTACGAGCAGTACTTC
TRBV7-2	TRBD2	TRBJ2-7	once	CASSSPGLAGDLFYEQYF	TGTGCCAGCAGCTCTCCGGGACTAGCGGGGGACCTATTTTACGAGCAGTACTTC
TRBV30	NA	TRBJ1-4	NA	CAWGEPSGEGEKLFF	TGTGCCTGGGGGGAGCCCTCAGGGGAAGGTGAAAAACTGTTTTTT
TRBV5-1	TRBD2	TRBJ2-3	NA	CASSLEGTSGPPDTQYF	TGCGCCAGCAGCTTGGAGGGGACTAGCGGGCCCCCAGATACGCAGTATTTT
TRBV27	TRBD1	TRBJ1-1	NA	CASSLGPGGNTEAFF	TGTGCCAGCAGTTTAGGCCCAGGGGGGAACACTGAAGCTTTCTTT
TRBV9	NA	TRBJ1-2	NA	CASSLEVHGAYGYTF	TGTGCCAGCAGCCTTGAGGTTCACGGAGCCTATGGCTACACCTTC
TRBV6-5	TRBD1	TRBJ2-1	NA	CASSYSMGQGNEQFF	TGTGCCAGCAGTTACTCGATGGGACAGGGCAATGAGCAGTTCTTC
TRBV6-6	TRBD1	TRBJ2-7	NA	CASSYRTGGNNEQYF	TGTGCCAGCAGTTACCGGACAGGGGGTAACAACGAGCAGTACTTC
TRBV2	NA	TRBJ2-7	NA	CASIAVLSYEQYF	TGTGCCAGCATAGCAGTGCTTTCCTACGAGCAGTACTTC
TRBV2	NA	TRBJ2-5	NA	CASSDLVSQETQYF	TGTGCCAGCAGTGACCTGGTTTCACAAGAGACCCAGTACTTC
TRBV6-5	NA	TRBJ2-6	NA	CASSSTSGANVLTF	TGTGCCAGCAGTTCAACCTCTGGGGCCAACGTCCTGACTTTC
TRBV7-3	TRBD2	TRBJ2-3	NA	CASSLTPSGHTDTQYF	TGTGCCAGCAGCTTAACCCCTAGCGGACACACAGATACGCAGTATTTT
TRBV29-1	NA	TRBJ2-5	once	CSVELGSRETQYF	TGCAGCGTTGAATTGGGGTCGAGGGAGACCCAGTACTTC
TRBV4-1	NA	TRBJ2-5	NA	CASRSPYQETQYF	TGCGCCAGCAGATCTCCGTACCAAGAGACCCAGTACTTC
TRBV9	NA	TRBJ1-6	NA	CASSVDGGASPLHF	TGTGCCAGCAGCGTAGATGGAGGGGCTTCACCCCTCCACTTT
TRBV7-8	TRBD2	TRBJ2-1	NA	CASSLGTSGRNEQFF	TGTGCCAGCAGCCTCGGGACTAGCGGGAGAAATGAGCAGTTCTTC
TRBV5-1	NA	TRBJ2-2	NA	CASSLTSTGELFF	TGCGCCAGCAGCTTGACCTCCACCGGGGAGCTGTTTTTT
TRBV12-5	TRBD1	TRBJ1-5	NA	CASEDRDRGNQPQHF	TGTGCTAGTGAGGACCGGGACAGGGGGAATCAGCCCCAGCATTTT
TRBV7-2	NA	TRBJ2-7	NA	CASSLFGVSYEQYF	TGTGCCAGCAGCTTATTCGGGGTCTCCTACGAGCAGTACTTC
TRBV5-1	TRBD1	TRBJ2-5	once	CASSLGTGDWETQYF	TGCGCCAGCAGCTTGGGGACAGGAGACTGGGAGACCCAGTACTTC
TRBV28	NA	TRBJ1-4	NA	CASSSLQNEKLFF	TGTGCCAGCAGTTCACTGCAAAATGAAAAACTGTTTTTT
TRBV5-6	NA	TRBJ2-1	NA	CASSLGPVYGEQFF	TGTGCCAGCAGCTTGGGGCCAGTCTACGGTGAGCAGTTCTTC
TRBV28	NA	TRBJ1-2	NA	CASSLSPASYGYTF	TGTGCCAGCAGTTTATCCCCAGCCTCCTATGGCTACACCTTC
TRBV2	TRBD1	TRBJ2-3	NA	CASSGLGQGYGPDTQYF	TGTGCCAGCAGTGGGCTGGGACAGGGGTACGGACCAGATACGCAGTATTTT
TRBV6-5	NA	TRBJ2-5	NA	CASSYGGKETQYF	TGTGCCAGCAGTTACGGCGGTAAAGAGACCCAGTACTTC
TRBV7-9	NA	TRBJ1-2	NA	CASSLVGSQGPYGYTF	TGTGCCAGCAGCTTAGTGGGGTCCCAGGGGCCCTATGGCTACACCTTC
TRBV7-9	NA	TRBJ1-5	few	CASSLFDQPQHF	TGTGCCAGCAGCTTATTCGATCAGCCCCAGCATTTT
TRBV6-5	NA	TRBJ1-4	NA	CASSYSRVANEKLFF	TGTGCCAGCAGTTACTCGAGGGTGGCTAATGAAAAACTGTTTTTT
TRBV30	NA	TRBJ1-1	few	CAWSVEGVMAFF	TGTGCCTGGAGTGTAGAAGGGGTGATGGCTTTCTTT
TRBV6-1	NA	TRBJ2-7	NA	CASRVTGSYEQYF	TGTGCCAGCCGCGTGACAGGCTCCTACGAGCAGTACTTC
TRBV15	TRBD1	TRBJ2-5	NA	CATSSAGTALQETQYF	TGTGCCACCAGCAGTGCCGGGACAGCCCTCCAAGAGACCCAGTACTTC
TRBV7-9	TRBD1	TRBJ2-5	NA	CASSSGTGEEETQYF	TGTGCCAGCAGCTCGGGGACAGGGGAGGAAGAGACCCAGTACTTC
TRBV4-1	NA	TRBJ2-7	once	CASSQRDNYEQYF	TGCGCCAGCAGCCAGCGGGACAACTACGAGCAGTACTTC
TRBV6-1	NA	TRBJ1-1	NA	CASSEFFPTEAFF	TGTGCCAGCAGTGAATTTTTCCCCACTGAAGCTTTCTTT
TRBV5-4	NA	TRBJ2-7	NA	CASSSGDALSYEQYF	TGTGCCAGCAGCTCGGGGGACGCCCTAAGCTACGAGCAGTACTTC
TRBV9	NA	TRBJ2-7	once	CASSVSPTDIYEQYF	TGTGCCAGCAGCGTTAGTCCGACAGATATCTACGAGCAGTACTTC
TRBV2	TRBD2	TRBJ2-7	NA	CASSDPRLAGDYEQYF	TGTGCCAGCAGTGATCCCCGACTAGCGGGGGATTACGAGCAGTACTTC
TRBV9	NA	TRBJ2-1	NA	CASDGGSYNEQFF	TGTGCCAGCGATGGGGGCTCCTACAATGAGCAGTTCTTC
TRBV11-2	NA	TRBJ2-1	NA	CASSLDSGNEQFF	TGTGCCAGCAGCCTAGACTCGGGTAATGAGCAGTTCTTC
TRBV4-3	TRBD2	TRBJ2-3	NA	CASSQAAGSTDTQYF	TGCGCCAGCAGCCAAGCAGCGGGGAGCACAGATACGCAGTATTTT
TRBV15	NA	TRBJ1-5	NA	CATSREAKDNQPQHF	TGTGCCACCAGCAGAGAGGCAAAGGACAATCAGCCCCAGCATTTT
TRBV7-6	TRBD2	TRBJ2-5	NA	CASSWGGLTSGETQYF	TGTGCCAGCAGCTGGGGAGGGCTGACTAGCGGGGAGACCCAGTACTTC
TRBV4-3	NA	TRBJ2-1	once	CASSQSRAINEQFF	TGCGCCAGCAGCCAATCGAGGGCAATCAATGAGCAGTTCTTC
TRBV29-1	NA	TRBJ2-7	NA	CSVTGAGYEQYF	TGCAGCGTTACCGGGGCTGGCTACGAGCAGTACTTC
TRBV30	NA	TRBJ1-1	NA	CAWSVDQNTEAFF	TGTGCCTGGAGTGTAGATCAGAACACTGAAGCTTTCTTT
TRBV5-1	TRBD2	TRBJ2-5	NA	CASSLSGEGQETQYF	TGCGCCAGCAGCTTGTCTGGGGAGGGTCAAGAGACCCAGTACTTC
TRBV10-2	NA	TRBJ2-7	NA	CASSERTDEQYF	TGCGCCAGCAGTGAGCGGACCGACGAGCAGTACTTC
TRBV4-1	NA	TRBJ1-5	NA	CASSLGGSNQPQHF	TGCGCCAGCAGCCTGGGGGGGAGCAATCAGCCCCAGCATTTT
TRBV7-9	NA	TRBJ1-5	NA	CASSLVEQPQHF	TGTGCCAGCAGCTTAGTGGAACAGCCCCAGCATTTT
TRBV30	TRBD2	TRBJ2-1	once	CAWELAGGYNEQFF	TGTGCCTGGGAACTAGCGGGAGGTTACAATGAGCAGTTCTTC
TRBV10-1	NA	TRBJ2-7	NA	CASSAGYEQYF	TGCGCCAGCAGTGCGGGGTACGAGCAGTACTTC
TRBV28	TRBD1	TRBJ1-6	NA	CASCGQGYSPLHF	TGTGCCAGCTGTGGACAGGGGTATTCACCCCTCCACTTT
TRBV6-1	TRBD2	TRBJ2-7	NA	CASRTLAGEVYEQYF	TGTGCCAGCAGAACACTAGCGGGAGAAGTCTACGAGCAGTACTTC
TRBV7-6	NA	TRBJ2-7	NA	CASSLAGGAEQYF	TGTGCCAGCAGCTTAGCGGGGGGCGCCGAGCAGTACTTC